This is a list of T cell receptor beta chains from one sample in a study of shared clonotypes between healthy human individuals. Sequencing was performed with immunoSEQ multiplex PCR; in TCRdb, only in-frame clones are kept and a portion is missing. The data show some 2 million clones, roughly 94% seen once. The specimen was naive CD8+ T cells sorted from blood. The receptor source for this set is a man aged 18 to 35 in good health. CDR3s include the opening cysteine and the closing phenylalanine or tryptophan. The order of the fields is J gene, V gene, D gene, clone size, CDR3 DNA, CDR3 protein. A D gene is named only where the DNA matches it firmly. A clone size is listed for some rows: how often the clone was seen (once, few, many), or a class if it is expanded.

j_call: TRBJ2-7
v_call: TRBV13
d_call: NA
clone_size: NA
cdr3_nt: TGTGCCAGCAGCTTAGTATATCTGGGGGTGTACGAGCAGTACTTC
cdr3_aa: CASSLVYLGVYEQYF

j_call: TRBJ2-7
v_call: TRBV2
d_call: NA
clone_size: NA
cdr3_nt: TGTGCCAGCAGGGCAGTAAGCACCTACGAGCAGTACTTC
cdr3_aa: CASRAVSTYEQYF

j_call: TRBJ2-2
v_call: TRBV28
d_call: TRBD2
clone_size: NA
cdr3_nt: TGTGCCAGTCGGGAGGGGTCGGGCACCGGGGAGCTGTTTTTT
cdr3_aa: CASREGSGTGELFF

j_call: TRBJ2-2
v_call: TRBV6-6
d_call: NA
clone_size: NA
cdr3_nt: TGTGCCAGCAGTCCAAAGGGAGGTAGCACCGGGGAGCTGTTTTTT
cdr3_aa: CASSPKGGSTGELFF

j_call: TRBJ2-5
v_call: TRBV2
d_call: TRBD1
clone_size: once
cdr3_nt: TGTGCCAACCGGGACAGGGGGCGGGAGACCCAGTACTTC
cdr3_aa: CANRDRGRETQYF

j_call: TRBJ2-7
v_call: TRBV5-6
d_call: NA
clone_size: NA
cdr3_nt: TGTGCCAGCAGCTTGGAGGGTCCCCTCGAGCAGTACTTC
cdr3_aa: CASSLEGPLEQYF

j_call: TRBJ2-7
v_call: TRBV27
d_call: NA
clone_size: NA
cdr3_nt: TGTGCCAGCAGGGGTTTGAGCTCCTACGAGCAGTACTTC
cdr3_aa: CASRGLSSYEQYF

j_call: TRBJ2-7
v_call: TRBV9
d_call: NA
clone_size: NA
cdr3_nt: TGTGCCAGCAGCCTCACCTTGGGGGGCGACGAGCAGTACTTC
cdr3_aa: CASSLTLGGDEQYF

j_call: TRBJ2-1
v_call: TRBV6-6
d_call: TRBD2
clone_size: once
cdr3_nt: TGTGCCAGCAGTTACGGTGCGGGAGGGCCCAATGAGCAGTTCTTC
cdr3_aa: CASSYGAGGPNEQFF

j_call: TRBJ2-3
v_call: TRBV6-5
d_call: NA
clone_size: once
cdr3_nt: TGTGCCAGCAGTTACTCGATCTCGGTCACAGATACGCAGTATTTT
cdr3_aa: CASSYSISVTDTQYF

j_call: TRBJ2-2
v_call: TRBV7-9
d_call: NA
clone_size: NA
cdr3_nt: TGTGCCAGCAGCCCCGGATTAGGGAACACCGGGGAGCTGTTTTTT
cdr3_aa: CASSPGLGNTGELFF

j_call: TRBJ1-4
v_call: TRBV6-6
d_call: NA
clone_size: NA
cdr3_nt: TGTGCCAGCAGTTACTCCGGGCCTTTAGACAATGAAAAACTGTTTTTT
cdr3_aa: CASSYSGPLDNEKLFF

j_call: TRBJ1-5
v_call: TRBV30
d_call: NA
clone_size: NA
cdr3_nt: TGTGCCTGGACCTCCGACAGGAGGAGCGATCAGCCCCAGCATTTT
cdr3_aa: CAWTSDRRSDQPQHF

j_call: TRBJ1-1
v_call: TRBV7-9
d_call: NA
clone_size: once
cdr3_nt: TGTGCCAGCAGCTCGCGGTTAGGCACTGAAGCTTTCTTT
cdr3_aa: CASSSRLGTEAFF

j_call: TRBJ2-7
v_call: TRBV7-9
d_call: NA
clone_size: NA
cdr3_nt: NA
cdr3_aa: CASSFGPGSYEQYF

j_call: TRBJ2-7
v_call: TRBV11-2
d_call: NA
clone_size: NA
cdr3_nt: TGTGCCAGCAGCTCCTTAGCCTACGAGCAGTACTTC
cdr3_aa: CASSSLAYEQYF

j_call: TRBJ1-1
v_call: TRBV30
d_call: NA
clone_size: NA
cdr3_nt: TGTGCCTGGAGCGAGGTGGGTGGAAACACTGAAGCTTTCTTT
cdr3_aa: CAWSEVGGNTEAFF

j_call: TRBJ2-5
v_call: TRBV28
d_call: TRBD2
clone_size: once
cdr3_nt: TGTGCCAGCAGTTGGGGGGGGCAAGAGACCCAGTACTTC
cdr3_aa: CASSWGGQETQYF

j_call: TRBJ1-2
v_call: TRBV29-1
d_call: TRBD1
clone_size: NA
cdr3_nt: TGCAGCGTTGACTTTGGGACAGGGAATGGCTACACCTTC
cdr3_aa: CSVDFGTGNGYTF

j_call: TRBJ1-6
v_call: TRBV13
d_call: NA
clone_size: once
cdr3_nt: TGTGCCAGCAGCTTCTCCAGGGAAGGGATTTATTCACCCCTCCACTTT
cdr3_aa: CASSFSREGIYSPLHF

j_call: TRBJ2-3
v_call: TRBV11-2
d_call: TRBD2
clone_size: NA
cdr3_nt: TGTGCCAGCAGCAGGGAGGGAGACACAGATACGCAGTATTTT
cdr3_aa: CASSREGDTDTQYF

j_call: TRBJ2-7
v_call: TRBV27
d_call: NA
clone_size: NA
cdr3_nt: TGTGCCAGCAGTCTCAGACAGGCCTCCTACGAGCAGTACTTC
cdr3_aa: CASSLRQASYEQYF

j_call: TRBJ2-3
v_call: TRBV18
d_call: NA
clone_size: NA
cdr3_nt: TGTGCCAGCTCATCTAAGGGAGTGGACTCCTTCACAGATACGCAGTATTTT
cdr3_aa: CASSSKGVDSFTDTQYF

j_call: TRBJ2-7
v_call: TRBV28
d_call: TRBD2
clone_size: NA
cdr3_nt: TGTGCCAGCAGGTCCGGGACTACTGCAATGGAGCAGTACTTC
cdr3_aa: CASRSGTTAMEQYF

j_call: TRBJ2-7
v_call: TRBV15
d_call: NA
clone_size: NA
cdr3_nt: TGTGCCACCAGCAGACTAGCGATCTACGAGCAGTACTTC
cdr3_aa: CATSRLAIYEQYF

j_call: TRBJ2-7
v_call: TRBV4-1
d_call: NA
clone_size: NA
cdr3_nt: TGCGCCAGCAGCCAAGCCCTGTATTCCTACGAGCAGTACTTC
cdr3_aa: CASSQALYSYEQYF

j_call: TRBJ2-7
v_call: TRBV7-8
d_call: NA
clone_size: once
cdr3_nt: TGTGCCAGCAGCTTATATAACAGGGAGGACGAGCAGTACTTC
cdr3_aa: CASSLYNREDEQYF

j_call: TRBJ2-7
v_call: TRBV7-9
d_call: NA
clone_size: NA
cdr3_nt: TGTGCCAGCAGCTTAGTGGGGGCCCCCTACGAGCAGTACTTC
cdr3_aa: CASSLVGAPYEQYF

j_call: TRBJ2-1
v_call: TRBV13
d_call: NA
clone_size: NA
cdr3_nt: TGTGCCAGCAGTTCCCCCTCCGGGGGAGAGAATGAGCAGTTCTTC
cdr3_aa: CASSSPSGGENEQFF

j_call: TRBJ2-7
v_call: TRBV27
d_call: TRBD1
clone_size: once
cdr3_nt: TGTGCCAGCAGTTCTCTAGGGGGGACAGGGGGCTACGAGCAGTACTTC
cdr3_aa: CASSSLGGTGGYEQYF

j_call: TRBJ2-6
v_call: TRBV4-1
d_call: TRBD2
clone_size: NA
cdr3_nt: TGCGCCAGCAGCCAGGGTAGCGGGGGGCTTCTGGCTGGGGCCAACGTCCTGACTTTC
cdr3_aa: CASSQGSGGLLAGANVLTF

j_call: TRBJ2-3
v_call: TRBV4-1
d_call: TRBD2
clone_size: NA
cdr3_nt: TGCGCCAGCAAACTAGCGGGGGGAGCCACAGATACGCAGTATTTT
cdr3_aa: CASKLAGGATDTQYF